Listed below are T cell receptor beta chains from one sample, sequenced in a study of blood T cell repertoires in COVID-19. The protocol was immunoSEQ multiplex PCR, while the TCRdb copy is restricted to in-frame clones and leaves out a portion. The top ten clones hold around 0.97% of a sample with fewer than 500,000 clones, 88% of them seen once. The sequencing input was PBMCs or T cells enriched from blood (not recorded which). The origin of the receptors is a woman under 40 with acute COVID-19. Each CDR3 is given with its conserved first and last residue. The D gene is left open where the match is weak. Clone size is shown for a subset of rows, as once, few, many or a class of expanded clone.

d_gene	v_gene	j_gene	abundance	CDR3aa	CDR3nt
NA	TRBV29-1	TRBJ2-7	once	CSVEQTGSYEQYF	TGCAGCGTTGAGCAGACAGGATCCTACGAGCAGTACTTC
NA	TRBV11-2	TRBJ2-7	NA	CASSRGGGAYEQYF	TGTGCCAGCAGCCGGGGAGGAGGGGCCTACGAGCAGTACTTC
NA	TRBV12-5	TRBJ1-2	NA	CASGNEADSRNYGYTF	TGTGCTAGTGGCAACGAGGCGGATTCTCGGAACTATGGCTACACCTTC
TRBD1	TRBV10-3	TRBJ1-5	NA	CAISEGTGNQPQHF	TGTGCCATCAGTGAAGGGACAGGGAATCAGCCCCAGCATTTT
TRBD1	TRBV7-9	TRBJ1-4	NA	CASSLGTGGIEKLFF	TGTGCCAGCAGCTTAGGGACAGGGGGTATTGAAAAACTGTTTTTT
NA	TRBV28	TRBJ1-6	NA	CASRSGGGSYNSPLHF	TGTGCCAGCCGGTCGGGGGGTGGGTCCTATAATTCACCCCTCCACTTT
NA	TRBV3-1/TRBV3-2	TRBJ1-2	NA	CASGWLGQKILPNYGYTF	TGTGCCAGCGGTTGGCTGGGGCAGAAGATTCTGCCTAACTATGGCTACACCTTC
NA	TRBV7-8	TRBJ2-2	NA	CASSLRGLNTGELFF	TGTGCCAGCAGCTTACGTGGCTTGAACACCGGGGAGCTGTTTTTT
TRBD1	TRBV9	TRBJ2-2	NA	CASSETGGAGELFF	TGTGCCAGCAGCGAGACAGGGGGTGCCGGGGAGCTGTTTTTT
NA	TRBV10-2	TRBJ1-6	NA	CASSESNPADNSPLHF	TGCGCCAGCAGTGAGTCGAACCCCGCGGATAATTCACCCCTCCACTTT
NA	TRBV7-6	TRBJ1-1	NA	CASSAQAVRGTEAFF	TGTGCCAGCAGCGCCCAAGCGGTCAGGGGCACTGAAGCTTTCTTT
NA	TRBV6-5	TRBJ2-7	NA	CASSEGTFGLYEQYF	TGTGCCAGCAGCGAGGGGACATTCGGACTCTACGAGCAGTACTTC
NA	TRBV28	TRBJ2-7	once	CASSLPPGRSSYEQYF	TGTGCCAGCAGTTTACCTCCAGGGAGGAGCTCCTACGAGCAGTACTTC
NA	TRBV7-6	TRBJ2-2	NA	CASSQRATGELFF	TGTGCCAGCTCCCAGAGGGCCACCGGGGAGCTGTTTTTT
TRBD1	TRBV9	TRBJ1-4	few	CASSVEGQINEKLFF	TGTGCCAGCAGCGTAGAGGGACAGATTAATGAAAAACTGTTTTTT
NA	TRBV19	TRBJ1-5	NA	CASSIGNQPQHF	TGTGCCAGTAGTATCGGCAATCAGCCCCAGCATTTT
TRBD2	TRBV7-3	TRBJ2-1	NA	CASSLLAGANNEQFF	TGTGCCAGCAGCCTACTAGCGGGGGCAAACAATGAGCAGTTCTTC
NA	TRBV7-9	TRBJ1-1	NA	CASSLGPREAFF	TGTGCCAGCAGCTTAGGACCGAGGGAAGCTTTCTTT
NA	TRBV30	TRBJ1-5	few	CAWSERDQPQHF	TGTGCCTGGAGTGAGAGAGATCAGCCCCAGCATTTT
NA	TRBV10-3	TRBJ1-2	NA	CATQPGGGNYGYTF	TGTGCCACCCAGCCCGGGGGTGGGAACTATGGCTACACCTTC
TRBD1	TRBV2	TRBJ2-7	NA	CASRSAQAGGNTYEQYF	TGTGCCAGCAGAAGTGCCCAAGCAGGGGGCAACACCTACGAGCAGTACTTC
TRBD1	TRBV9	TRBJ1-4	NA	CASSVFQGDNEKLFF	TGTGCCAGCAGCGTCTTTCAGGGGGATAATGAAAAACTGTTTTTT
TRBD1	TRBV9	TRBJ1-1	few	CASSDYRGKHTEAFF	TGTGCCAGCAGCGATTACAGGGGTAAGCACACTGAAGCTTTCTTT
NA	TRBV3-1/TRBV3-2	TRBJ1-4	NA	CASSLEYRAGDEKLFF	TGTGCCAGCAGCCTCGAGTATAGGGCAGGGGATGAAAAACTGTTTTTT
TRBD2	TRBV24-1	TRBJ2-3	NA	CATSDRGGATDTQYF	TGTGCCACCAGTGACCGCGGGGGGGCCACAGATACGCAGTATTTT
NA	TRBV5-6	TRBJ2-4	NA	CASSFRGLGLIQYF	TGTGCCAGCAGCTTCCGGGGTTTAGGACTCATTCAGTACTTC
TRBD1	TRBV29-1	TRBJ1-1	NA	CSAHHRGRSEAFF	TGCAGCGCCCATCACAGGGGGCGGTCTGAAGCTTTCTTT
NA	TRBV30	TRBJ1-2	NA	CAWRQNRERRNYGYTF	TGTGCCTGGAGACAAAACAGAGAACGAAGGAATTATGGCTACACCTTC
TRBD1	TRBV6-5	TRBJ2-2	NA	CASSPGGQGTGELFF	TGTGCCAGCAGCCCAGGAGGACAGGGTACCGGGGAGCTGTTTTTT
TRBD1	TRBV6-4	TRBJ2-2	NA	CASSDSWDRGNTGELFF	TGTGCCAGCAGTGACTCCTGGGACAGGGGGAATACCGGGGAGCTGTTTTTT
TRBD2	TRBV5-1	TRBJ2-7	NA	CASSLAVGGTYEQYF	TGCGCCAGCAGCTTGGCCGTCGGGGGGACCTACGAGCAGTACTTC
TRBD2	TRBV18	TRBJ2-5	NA	CASSTGRLAGEETQYF	TGTGCCAGCTCAACCGGACGACTAGCGGGGGAAGAGACCCAGTACTTC
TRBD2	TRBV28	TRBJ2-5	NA	CASSHPVWTSGGSIAQYF	TGTGCCAGCAGTCACCCCGTCTGGACTAGCGGGGGGTCTATCGCCCAGTACTTC
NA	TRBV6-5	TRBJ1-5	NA	CASTPDEGDNQPQHF	TGTGCCAGCACCCCGGACGAGGGGGACAATCAGCCCCAGCATTTT
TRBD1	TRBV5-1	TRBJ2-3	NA	CASSPPDRGGTDTQYF	TGCGCCAGCAGCCCCCCGGACAGGGGGGGCACAGATACGCAGTATTTT
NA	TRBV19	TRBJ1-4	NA	CASSIVRGHHEKLFF	TGTGCCAGTAGTATAGTTCGGGGTCACCATGAAAAACTGTTTTTT
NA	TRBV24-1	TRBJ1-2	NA	CATSAQPGYGYTF	TGTGCCACCAGTGCCCAACCCGGCTATGGCTACACCTTC
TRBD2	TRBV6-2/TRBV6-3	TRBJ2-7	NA	CASSYRLAGAAPDEQYF	TGTGCCAGCAGTTACCGGCTAGCGGGGGCCGCCCCCGACGAGCAGTACTTC
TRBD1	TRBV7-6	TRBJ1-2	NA	CASSLGRGDRGYGYTF	TGTGCCAGCAGCTTGGGTAGGGGGGACAGGGGATATGGCTACACCTTC
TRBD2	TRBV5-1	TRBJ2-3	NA	CASSYGLASTDTQYF	TGCGCCAGCAGCTACGGACTAGCGAGCACAGATACGCAGTATTTT
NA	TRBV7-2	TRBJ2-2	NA	CASSLVGGVPGELFF	TGTGCCAGCAGCTTAGTGGGCGGGGTTCCCGGGGAGCTGTTTTTT
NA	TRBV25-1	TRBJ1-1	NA	CASYSMSTEAFF	TGTGCCAGCTATAGCATGAGCACTGAAGCTTTCTTT
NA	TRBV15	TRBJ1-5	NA	CATSRDGGTVGDQPQHF	TGTGCCACCAGCAGAGATGGGGGGACTGTAGGCGATCAGCCCCAGCATTTT
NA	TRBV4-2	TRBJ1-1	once	CASSQGGGGPRTEAFF	TGTGCCAGCAGCCAAGGTGGGGGGGGCCCGAGGACTGAAGCTTTCTTT
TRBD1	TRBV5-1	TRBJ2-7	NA	CASSPSQGAYEQYF	TGCGCCAGCAGCCCATCGCAGGGGGCTTACGAGCAGTACTTC
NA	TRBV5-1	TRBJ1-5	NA	CASSFAGPVGNQPQHF	TGCGCCAGCAGCTTTGCGGGCCCAGTGGGCAATCAGCCCCAGCATTTT